A selection of T cell receptor beta chains follows, all from one sample in a study of T cell changes during pregnancy in multiple sclerosis. The repertoire was sequenced with immunoSEQ multiplex PCR; TCRdb's copy has only in-frame clones and lacks some. The sample shows some 95,000 clones, approximately 92% of them seen only once. Sample: peripheral blood, taken in the first trimester of pregnancy. All receptors derive from a female donor with multiple sclerosis, enrolled in a pregnancy study. Both conserved end residues are part of each CDR3. The D gene is left open where the match is weak. Expanded clones get a size class; other rows say once, few or many, or leave the size out.

TRBV7-2,TRBD2,NA,TRBJ2-1,TGTGCCAGCAGCTTAGGACTAGCGGGAGCACCCGACAATGAGCAGTTCTTC,CASSLGLAGAPDNEQFF
TRBV27,NA,NA,TRBJ1-5,TGTGCCAGCAGTTTCGGCAGGGTAGTCGGCAATCAGCCCCAGCATTTT,CASSFGRVVGNQPQHF
TRBV7-8,TRBD1,once,TRBJ2-7,TGTGCCAGCAGAGGGGGACAGCCCAACTCCTACGAGCAGTACTTC,CASRGGQPNSYEQYF
TRBV27,NA,NA,TRBJ2-7,TGTGCCAGCAGTTTAGGTCAGGGGAACCTCCACGAGCAGTACTTC,CASSLGQGNLHEQYF
TRBV5-1,NA,NA,TRBJ2-2,TGCGCCAGCAGCTTAGGAGGGGCTCCGCGAACCGGGGAGCTGTTTTTT,CASSLGGAPRTGELFF
TRBV5-8,TRBD1,NA,TRBJ1-5,TGTGCCAGCAGCTTCGTACAGGGGAACTTCCCAAATGAGAAGCCCCAGCATTTT,CASSFVQGNFPNEKPQHF
TRBV7-8,NA,NA,TRBJ1-1,TGTGCCAGCAGCTTGAGGGCGGAGAACACTGAAGCTTTCTTT,CASSLRAENTEAFF
TRBV4-2,NA,few,TRBJ2-2,TGTGCCAGCAGCCACTCACGGACAGTCAACACCGGGGAGCTGTTTTTT,CASSHSRTVNTGELFF
TRBV19,TRBD2,NA,TRBJ2-7,TGTGCCACAGCGGGACTTCGTAGCTACGAGCAGTACTTC,CATAGLRSYEQYF
TRBV5-5,TRBD1,NA,TRBJ2-7,TGTGCCAGCAGCTTTCGACAGGGGGGGACCTCCTACGAGCAGTACTTC,CASSFRQGGTSYEQYF
TRBV28,TRBD1,NA,TRBJ1-2,TGTGCCAGCAGTCCGACGGGACAGGGACATGGCTACACCTTC,CASSPTGQGHGYTF
TRBV11-2,TRBD2,once,TRBJ2-5,TGTGCCAGCAGCGCCCGGACTAGCGGGATGGAGACCCAGTACTTC,CASSARTSGMETQYF
TRBV25-1,NA,NA,TRBJ1-1,TGTGCCAGCAGTGAATATGGGCAGGGATTCACTGAAGCTTTCTTT,CASSEYGQGFTEAFF
TRBV5-6,TRBD1,NA,TRBJ2-1,TGTGCCAGCAGCGGGGGACAGGGGGCCACCTACAATGAGCAGTTCTTC,CASSGGQGATYNEQFF
TRBV6-5,NA,NA,TRBJ2-7,TGTGCCAGCAGCCCCCACCTACTAGACGAGCAGTACTTC,CASSPHLLDEQYF
TRBV5-4,NA,NA,TRBJ2-3,TGTGCCAGCAGCCACCCGGAGGGCGGAGGGGATACGCAGTATTTT,CASSHPEGGGDTQYF
TRBV5-6,TRBD2,NA,TRBJ2-3,TGTGCCAGCAGCTGGCCGTCGGGGGGTGATACGCAGTATTTT,CASSWPSGGDTQYF
TRBV7-9,NA,NA,TRBJ2-7,TGTGCCAGCAGCCCGATCCTTCCGGGGAGCGAGCAGTACTTC,CASSPILPGSEQYF
TRBV6-5,NA,NA,TRBJ1-2,TGTGCCAGCAGTTACTCACAGGGTGACGGTTATTTAACCTTC,CASSYSQGDGYLTF
TRBV28,TRBD1,NA,TRBJ2-5,TGTGCCAGCAGTTTAGGGGACAGGGTATTGTTGGAGACCCAGTACTTC,CASSLGDRVLLETQYF
TRBV6-6,NA,once,TRBJ2-5,TGTGCCAGTGAGAAAGAGACCCAGTACTTC,CASEKETQYF
TRBV7-2,TRBD2,NA,TRBJ2-7,TGTGCCAGCAGCTTACTAGCGGGAAGCTACGAGCAGTACTTC,CASSLLAGSYEQYF
TRBV7-2,NA,NA,TRBJ1-4,TGTGCCAGCAGGCTACGGGGGGCCCCAACTAATGAAAAACTGTTTTTT,CASRLRGAPTNEKLFF
TRBV6-5,TRBD1,NA,TRBJ2-7,TGTGCCAGCAGTTATGCGGTCCCAGGGGGAAACGAGCAGTACTTC,CASSYAVPGGNEQYF
TRBV19,NA,NA,TRBJ2-6,TGTGCCAGTATCCCTTCCGCTGGGGCCAACGTCCTGACTTTC,CASIPSAGANVLTF
TRBV21-1,NA,NA,TRBJ1-5,TGTGCCAGCACTGGGGGGAACTCTAGCAATCAGCCCCAGCATTTT,CASTGGNSSNQPQHF
TRBV27,TRBD1,NA,TRBJ1-1,TGTGCCAGCAGTCCCTGGACAGGCACTGAAGCTTTCTTT,CASSPWTGTEAFF
TRBV2,TRBD1,NA,TRBJ2-3,TGTGCCAGGGGACAGTGGGATACGCAGTATTTT,CARGQWDTQYF
TRBV6-5,TRBD1,NA,TRBJ2-7,TGTGCCAGCCGACAGGGCCAACTCTACGAGCAGTACTTC,CASRQGQLYEQYF
TRBV5-1,TRBD1,NA,TRBJ1-5,TGCGCCAGCAGCCCGGGACAGGGTAATTGGCCCCAGCATTTT,CASSPGQGNWPQHF
TRBV5-1,NA,NA,TRBJ2-4,TGCGCCAGCAGCTTAGGGAGAGATGGAGGGGGCCCCAAAAACATTCAGTACTTC,CASSLGRDGGGPKNIQYF
TRBV5-4,TRBD1,NA,TRBJ1-3,TGTGCCAGCAGCAGGACAGGGGGTCCTGGAAACACCATATATTTT,CASSRTGGPGNTIYF
TRBV19,TRBD1,NA,TRBJ2-2,TGTGCCAGCCAGACAGGGGGCGGTACCGGGGAGCTGTTTTTT,CASQTGGGTGELFF
TRBV28,TRBD1,NA,TRBJ2-7,TGTGCCGTCCGCCGGGACAGGGTTTTCTACGAGCAGTACTTC,CAVRRDRVFYEQYF
TRBV25-1,TRBD2,NA,TRBJ2-5,TGTGCCAGCAGTGATTTGGGACTAAGAGAGACCCAGTACTTC,CASSDLGLRETQYF
TRBV18,NA,NA,TRBJ2-3,TGTGCCAGCTCCATCCGAGCGATACGGGGTGCAGATACGCAGTATTTT,CASSIRAIRGADTQYF
TRBV5-6,TRBD2,once,TRBJ2-3,TGTGCCAGCAGACCAGCGGGAGGGCCTGATACGCAGTATTTT,CASRPAGGPDTQYF
TRBV9,TRBD2,NA,TRBJ2-1,TGTGCCAGCAGCCCTCTAGCGGGACGCTACAATGAGCAGTTCTTC,CASSPLAGRYNEQFF
TRBV7-8,NA,NA,TRBJ2-5,TGTGCCAGCAGCCTCAGGGGCGACAGGCCTCAAGAGACCCAGTACTTC,CASSLRGDRPQETQYF
TRBV28,NA,NA,TRBJ2-1,TGTGCCAGCCACTCCACTAACAATGAGCAGTTCTTC,CASHSTNNEQFF
TRBV28,TRBD1,NA,TRBJ1-5,TGTGCCAGCAGGATAGGACAGGGGAATCAGCCCCAGCATTTT,CASRIGQGNQPQHF
TRBV18,TRBD2,once,TRBJ2-2,TGTGCCAGCTCACCTCTAGGCCCCGGACTAGTTAAAGCCGGGGAGCTGTTTTTT,CASSPLGPGLVKAGELFF
TRBV28,NA,NA,TRBJ2-5,TGTGCCAGCAGAAGGGGCGCCGGAACAGAGACCCAGTACTTC,CASRRGAGTETQYF
TRBV5-1,NA,once,TRBJ2-2,TGCGCCAGCAGACAGACGGCAGCATACACCGGGGAGCTGTTTTTT,CASRQTAAYTGELFF
TRBV10-3,TRBD2,NA,TRBJ2-3,TGTGCCATAGCGAATAGCGGGAGCAGTGGCACAGATACGCAGTATTTT,CAIANSGSSGTDTQYF
TRBV19,TRBD1,once,TRBJ1-5,TGTGCCAGTAGTATAGATCCCTCTGGGACAGGGAGGTTCCACCGCAATCAGCCCCAGCATTTT,CASSIDPSGTGRFHRNQPQHF
TRBV27,TRBD2,NA,TRBJ2-2,TGTGCCAGCAGTTCGAGGCGGGAGAAGGGTGCCGGGGAGCTGTTTTTT,CASSSRREKGAGELFF
TRBV5-6,NA,NA,TRBJ1-5,TGTGCCAGCAGCTTGTGGGGGGGGCACTATAGCAATCAGCCCCAGCATTTT,CASSLWGGHYSNQPQHF
TRBV7-9,NA,NA,TRBJ1-4,TGTGCCAGCAGCTTCGGTAATGAAAAACTGTTTTTT,CASSFGNEKLFF
TRBV28,TRBD2,NA,TRBJ2-5,TGTGCCAGCAGTTTGACACGACTAGCGGCCCAGTACTTC,CASSLTRLAAQYF
TRBV7-8,NA,once,TRBJ1-4,TGTGCCAGCAGCCCGATAGAGACAGCTAATGAAAAACTGTTTTTT,CASSPIETANEKLFF
TRBV6-1,TRBD2,once,TRBJ2-7,TGTGCCAGCAGTGTGACCGGGACTAGCGTCTACGAGCAGTACTTC,CASSVTGTSVYEQYF
TRBV29-1,NA,NA,TRBJ2-7,TGCAGCGTTCGCATGGGCATGGGCCAACTAAGGGGGCAGTACTTC,CSVRMGMGQLRGQYF
TRBV30,NA,NA,TRBJ1-6,TGTGCCTGGAGCACAGGGTTGGATTCACCCCTCCACTTT,CAWSTGLDSPLHF
TRBV5-4,TRBD1,NA,TRBJ2-4,TGTGCCAGCAGCTTGGAGACAGGGGTCGGGAACATTCAGTACTTC,CASSLETGVGNIQYF
TRBV30,NA,NA,TRBJ2-1,TGTGCCTGGAGTGCCCTAGGAGGGCAGTTCTTC,CAWSALGGQFF
TRBV5-6,NA,NA,TRBJ2-1,TGTGCCAGCAGCTTGGTTCGAGGCGGATACAATGAGCAGTTCTTC,CASSLVRGGYNEQFF
TRBV28,NA,NA,TRBJ1-2,TGTGCCAGCAGTATTCCCGCGGGGGTTCTAGGAGGTGGCTACACCTTC,CASSIPAGVLGGGYTF
TRBV11-1,TRBD2,once,TRBJ2-7,TGTGCCAGCAGGAGCGGGAGTGGCTACGAGCAGTACTTC,CASRSGSGYEQYF